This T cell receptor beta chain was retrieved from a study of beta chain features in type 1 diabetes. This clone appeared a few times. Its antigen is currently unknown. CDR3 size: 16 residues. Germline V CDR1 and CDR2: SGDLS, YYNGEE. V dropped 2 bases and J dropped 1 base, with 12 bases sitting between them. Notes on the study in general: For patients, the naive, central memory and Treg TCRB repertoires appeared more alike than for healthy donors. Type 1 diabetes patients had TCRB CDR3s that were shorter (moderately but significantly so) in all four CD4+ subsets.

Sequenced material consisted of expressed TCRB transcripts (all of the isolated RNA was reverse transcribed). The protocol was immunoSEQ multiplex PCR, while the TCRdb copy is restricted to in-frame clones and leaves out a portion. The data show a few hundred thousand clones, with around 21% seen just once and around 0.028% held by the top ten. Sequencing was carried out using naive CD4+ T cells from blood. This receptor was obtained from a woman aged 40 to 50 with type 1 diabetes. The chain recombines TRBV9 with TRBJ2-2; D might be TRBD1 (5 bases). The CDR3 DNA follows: TGTGCCAGCAGCGTCAGTGGGGCCTTGAACACCGGGGAGCTGTTTTTT. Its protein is CASSVSGALNTGELFF.